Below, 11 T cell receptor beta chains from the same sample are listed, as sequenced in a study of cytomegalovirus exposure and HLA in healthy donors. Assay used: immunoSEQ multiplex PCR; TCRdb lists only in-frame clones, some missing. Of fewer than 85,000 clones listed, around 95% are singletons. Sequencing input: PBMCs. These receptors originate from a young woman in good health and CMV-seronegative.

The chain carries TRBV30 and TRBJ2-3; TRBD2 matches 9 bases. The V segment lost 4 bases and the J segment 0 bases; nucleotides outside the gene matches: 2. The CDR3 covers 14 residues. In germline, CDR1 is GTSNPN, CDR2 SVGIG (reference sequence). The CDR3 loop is CAWTSGVSTDTQYF. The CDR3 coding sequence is TGTGCCTGGACTAGCGGGGTCAGCACAGATACGCAGTATTTT.

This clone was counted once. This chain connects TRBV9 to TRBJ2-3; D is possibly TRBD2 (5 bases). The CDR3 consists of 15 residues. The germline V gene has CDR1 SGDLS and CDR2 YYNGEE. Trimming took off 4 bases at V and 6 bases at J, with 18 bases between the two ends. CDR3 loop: CASSPSGNSRDTQYF. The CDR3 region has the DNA TGTGCCAGCAGCCCATCGGGGAATTCACGGGATACGCAGTATTTT.

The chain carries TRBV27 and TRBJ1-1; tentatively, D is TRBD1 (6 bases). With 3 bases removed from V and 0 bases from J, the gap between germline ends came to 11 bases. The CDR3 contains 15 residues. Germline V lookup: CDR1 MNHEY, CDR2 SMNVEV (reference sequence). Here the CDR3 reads CASSFNRAMNTEAFF. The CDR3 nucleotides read TGTGCCAGCAGTTTTAACAGGGCCATGAACACTGAAGCTTTCTTT.

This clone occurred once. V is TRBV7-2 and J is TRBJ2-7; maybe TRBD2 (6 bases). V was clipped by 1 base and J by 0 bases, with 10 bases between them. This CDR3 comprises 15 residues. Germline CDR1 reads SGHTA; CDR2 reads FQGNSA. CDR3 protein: CASSLGAGSSYEQYF. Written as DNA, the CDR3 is TGTGCCAGCAGCTTAGGGGCCGGGAGCTCCTACGAGCAGTACTTC.

The CDR3 spells CASSQVEQSSYNEQFF. The CDR3 nucleotides read TGCGCCAGCAGCCAAGTAGAACAGAGCTCCTACAATGAGCAGTTCTTC. The chain uses TRBV4-1 and TRBJ2-1; D uncertain. CDR1 is MGHRA and CDR2 is YSYEKL in the germline V gene. V was shortened by 1 base and J by 0 bases, with 10 bases between the two germline ends. The CDR3 is made up of 16 amino acids.

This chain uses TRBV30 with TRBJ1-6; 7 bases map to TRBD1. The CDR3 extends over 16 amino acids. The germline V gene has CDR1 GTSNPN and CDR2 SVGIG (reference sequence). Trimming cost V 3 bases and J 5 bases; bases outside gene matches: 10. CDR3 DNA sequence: TGTGCCTGGAGACTAAGCGACAGGGTAAATAATTCACCCCTCCACTTT. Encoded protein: CAWRLSDRVNNSPLHF.

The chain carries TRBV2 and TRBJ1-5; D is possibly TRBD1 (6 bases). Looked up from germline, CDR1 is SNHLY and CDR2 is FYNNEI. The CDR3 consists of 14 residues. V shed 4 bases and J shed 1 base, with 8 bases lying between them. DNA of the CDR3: TGTGCCAGCAGTGGGGGGACAAGCAATCAGCCCCAGCATTTT. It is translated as CASSGGTSNQPQHF.

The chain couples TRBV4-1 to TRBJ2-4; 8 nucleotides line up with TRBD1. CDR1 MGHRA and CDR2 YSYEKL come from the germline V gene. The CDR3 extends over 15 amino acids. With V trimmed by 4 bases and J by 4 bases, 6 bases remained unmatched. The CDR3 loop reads CASSRPGQEKNIQYF. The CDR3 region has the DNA TGCGCCAGCAGCCGTCCGGGACAGGAAAAAAACATTCAGTACTTC.

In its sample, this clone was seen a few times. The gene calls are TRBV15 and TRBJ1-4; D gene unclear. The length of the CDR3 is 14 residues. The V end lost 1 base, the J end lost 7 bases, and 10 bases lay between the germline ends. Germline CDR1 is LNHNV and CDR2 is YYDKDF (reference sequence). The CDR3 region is CATSRGLEGEKLFF. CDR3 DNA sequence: TGTGCCACCAGCAGAGGGCTAGAAGGTGAAAAACTGTTTTTT.

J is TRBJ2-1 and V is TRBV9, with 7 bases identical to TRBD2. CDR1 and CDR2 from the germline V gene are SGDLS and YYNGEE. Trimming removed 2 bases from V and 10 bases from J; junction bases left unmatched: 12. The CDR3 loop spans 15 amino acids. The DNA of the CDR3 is TGTGCCAGCAGCGTGATCCTAGCGGACGTTAGAGAGCAGTTCTTC. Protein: CASSVILADVREQFF. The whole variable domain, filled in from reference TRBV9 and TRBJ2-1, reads DSGVTQTPKHLITATGQRVTLRCSPRSGDLSVYWYQQSLDQGLQFLIQYYNGEERAKGNILERFSAQQFPDLHSELNLSSLELGDSALYFCASSVILADVREQFFGPGTRLTVL.

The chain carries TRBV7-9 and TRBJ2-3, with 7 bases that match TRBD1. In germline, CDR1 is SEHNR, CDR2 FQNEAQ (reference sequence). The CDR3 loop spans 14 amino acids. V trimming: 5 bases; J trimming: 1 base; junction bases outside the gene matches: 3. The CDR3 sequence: CASSRTGGTDTQYF. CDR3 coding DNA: TGTGCCAGCAGCCGTACAGGGGGCACAGATACGCAGTATTTT.